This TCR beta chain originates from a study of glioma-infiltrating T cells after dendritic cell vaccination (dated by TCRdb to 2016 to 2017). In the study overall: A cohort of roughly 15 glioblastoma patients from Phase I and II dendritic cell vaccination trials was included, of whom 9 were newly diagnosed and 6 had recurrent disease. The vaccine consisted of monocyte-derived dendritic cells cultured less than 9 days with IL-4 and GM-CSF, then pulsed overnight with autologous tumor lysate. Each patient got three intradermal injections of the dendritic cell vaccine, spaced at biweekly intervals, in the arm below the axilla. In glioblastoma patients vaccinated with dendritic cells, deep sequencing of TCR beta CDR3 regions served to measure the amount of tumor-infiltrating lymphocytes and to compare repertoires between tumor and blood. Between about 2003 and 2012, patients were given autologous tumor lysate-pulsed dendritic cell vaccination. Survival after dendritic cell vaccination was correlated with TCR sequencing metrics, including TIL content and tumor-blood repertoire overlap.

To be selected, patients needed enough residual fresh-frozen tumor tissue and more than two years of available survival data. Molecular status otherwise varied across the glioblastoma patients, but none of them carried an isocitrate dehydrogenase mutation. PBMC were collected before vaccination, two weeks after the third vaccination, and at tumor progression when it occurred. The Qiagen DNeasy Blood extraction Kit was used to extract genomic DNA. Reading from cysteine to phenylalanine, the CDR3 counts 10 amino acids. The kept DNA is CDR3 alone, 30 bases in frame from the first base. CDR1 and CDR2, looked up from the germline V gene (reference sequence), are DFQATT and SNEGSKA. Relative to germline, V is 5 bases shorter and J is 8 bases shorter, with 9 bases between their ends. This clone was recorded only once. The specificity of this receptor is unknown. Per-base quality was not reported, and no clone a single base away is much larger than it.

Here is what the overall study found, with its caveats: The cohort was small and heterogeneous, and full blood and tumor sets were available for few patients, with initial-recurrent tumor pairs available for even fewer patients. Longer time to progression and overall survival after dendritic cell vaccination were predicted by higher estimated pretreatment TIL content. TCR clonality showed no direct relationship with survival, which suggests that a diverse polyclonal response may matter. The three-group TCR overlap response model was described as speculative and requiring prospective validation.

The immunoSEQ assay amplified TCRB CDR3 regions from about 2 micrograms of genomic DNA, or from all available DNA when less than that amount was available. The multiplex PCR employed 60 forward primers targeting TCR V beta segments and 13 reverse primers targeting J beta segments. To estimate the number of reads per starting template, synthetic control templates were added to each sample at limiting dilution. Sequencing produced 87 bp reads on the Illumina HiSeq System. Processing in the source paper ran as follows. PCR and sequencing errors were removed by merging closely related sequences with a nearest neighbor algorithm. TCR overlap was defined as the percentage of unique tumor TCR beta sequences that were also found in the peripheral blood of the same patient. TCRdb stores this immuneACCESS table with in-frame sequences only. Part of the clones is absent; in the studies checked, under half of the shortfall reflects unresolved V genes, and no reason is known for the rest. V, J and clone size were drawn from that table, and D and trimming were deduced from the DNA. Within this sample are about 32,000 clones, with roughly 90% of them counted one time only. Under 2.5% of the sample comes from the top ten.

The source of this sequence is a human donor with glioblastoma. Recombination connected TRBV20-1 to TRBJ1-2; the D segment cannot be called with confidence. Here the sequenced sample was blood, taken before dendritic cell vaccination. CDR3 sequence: CSAEGRGYTF. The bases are TGCAGTGCTGAGGGAAGAGGCTACACCTTC.